This TCR beta chain was profiled in a study of CD8 T cells in ankylosing spondylitis (dated by TCRdb to about 2017). Concerning the study at large: T cell receptor beta repertoires were profiled in healthy donors and ankylosing spondylitis patients so that disease-linked TCR variants could be found. Peripheral blood samples were taken, and synovial fluid was additionally collected from ankylosing spondylitis patients. The full study cohort comprised around 23 ankylosing spondylitis patients and 110 or so healthy donors.

A few counts support this clonotype. It lacks a known antigen. No qualities accompany the bases; no much larger clone lies one base away. This sample was sequenced with an Illumina HiSeq 2500. Quantitative 5'-RACE with molecular barcodes was used to prepare TCR beta libraries. The source study handled its data this way. To identify disease-linked TCR variants, a new computational method was used, one built on a probabilistic model of VDJ rearrangement. Through fastp at Q25 and MiXCR, TCRdb rebuilt clones from the public reads, retaining in-frame beta chains. Every distinct CDR3 protein forms one entry, paired with its most common genes and DNA. The V and J calls, along with clone size, are taken from TCRdb and not from the paper's own processing. The sample yields a few hundred thousand distinct CDR3 sequences; around 20% were counted once. The ten most abundant clones make up roughly 42% of the sample.

Results and caveats for the whole study, not just this receptor: Some motif variants had previously been reported in the synovial fluid and blood of reactive arthritis patients, which suggests shared mechanisms of disease initiation. The disease-linked clones were reported to be significantly enriched in matched synovial fluid samples from ankylosing spondylitis patients. A TCR beta motif made up of under ten highly homologous amino acid variants appeared to be characteristic of blood from ankylosing spondylitis patients. The disease-linked clones showed a CD8+ phenotype and occurred at relatively low frequencies in peripheral blood.

The clonotype comes from a male donor with ankylosing spondylitis. Sequenced input: blood, either unsorted or a sorted T cell fraction (not recorded which).

The DNA sequence reads TGTGCCAGCAGCTTACAGGGGGTGACTGAAGCTTTCTTT. This encodes CASSLQGVTEAFF. The receptor chain draws on TRBV27 and TRBJ1-1; 8 middle bases align to TRBD1. The germline V gene encodes CDR1 MNHEY and CDR2 SMNVEV (reference sequence). Counted from cysteine to phenylalanine, this CDR3 has 13 amino acids. The sequence is cut down to CDR3 DNA, 39 bases in frame from base 1. Compared with germline, V lacks 6 bases and J lacks 5 bases; bases without a gene match: 5.